The rows below give T cell receptor beta chains drawn from one sample of a study of shared clonotypes between healthy human individuals. This table comes from immunoSEQ multiplex PCR, and its TCRdb copy is limited to in-frame clones, with some not included. This sample carries about 1.1 million clones, 70% to 80% of them seen once, and the ten largest clones take about 0.89%. Sample: memory CD4+ T cells from PBMCs. The receptor set was obtained from a man aged 18 to 29 in good health. Some clones in this sample may be carry-over from other donors' samples. The CDR3 runs from the conserved cysteine through the conserved F or W. The D gene is left open where the match is weak. Not all rows give a size; the values are once, few, many and, for expanded clones, a class.

cdr3_nt	cdr3_aa	v_call	j_call	clone_size	d_call	cdr3_length
TGCGCCAGCAGCCCGGACAGGGCCACAGATACGCAGTATTTT	CASSPDRATDTQYF	TRBV5-1	TRBJ2-3	.	TRBD1	14
TGCAGTGTTACGGGAGGAGATACGCAGTATTTT	CSVTGGDTQYF	TRBV20-1	TRBJ2-3	.	TRBD2	11
TGCAGCGTTGATAATCGGGGGGGACAGGATGAGCAGTTCTTC	CSVDNRGGQDEQFF	TRBV29-1	TRBJ2-1	once	.	14
TGTGCCAGCAGCGTCGGCGGTAATTCCTACGAGCAGTACTTC	CASSVGGNSYEQYF	TRBV9	TRBJ2-7	.	.	14
TGTGCCATCAGTGGCACTCGGTTAGAGCAGTACTTC	CAISGTRLEQYF	TRBV10-3	TRBJ2-7	.	.	12
TGCAGCGTTGTTGGCAGGGGAACCCACTATGGCTACACCTTC	CSVVGRGTHYGYTF	TRBV29-1	TRBJ1-2	.	.	14
TGTGCCAGTAGCCTCAGGACAAGAAACACTGAAGCTTTCTTT	CASSLRTRNTEAFF	TRBV19	TRBJ1-1	.	.	14
TGTGCCAGCAGTGAAGCGGCTGTCGGGACGGGGGGAAATACGCAGTATTTT	CASSEAAVGTGGNTQYF	TRBV2	TRBJ2-3	.	TRBD2	17
TGTGCCAGCAGCGCTTCGAGTGGGGCCTATGGCTACACCTTC	CASSASSGAYGYTF	TRBV28	TRBJ1-2	.	.	14
TGTGCCAGCAAGGTGGGCCGGGGAACTGAAGCTTTCTTT	CASKVGRGTEAFF	TRBV27	TRBJ1-1	.	.	13
TGTGCCAGCAGCCCGATGACTAGCGGGAGTGGTTACGAGCAGTACTTC	CASSPMTSGSGYEQYF	TRBV7-6	TRBJ2-7	once	TRBD2	16
TGTGCCAGCAGTAAGACAGGACTCAATCAGCCCCAGCATTTT	CASSKTGLNQPQHF	TRBV28	TRBJ1-5	.	.	14
TGTGCCAGCAGTTTATGGACGCGCGGGGGAAACACCATATATTTT	CASSLWTRGGNTIYF	TRBV28	TRBJ1-3	once	.	15
TGTGCCAGCAGCCCCGGGACAGAAGAGACCCAGTACTTC	CASSPGTEETQYF	TRBV14	TRBJ2-5	.	TRBD1	13
TGTGCCAGCTCTAACTCGGACAGCCTGAACACTGAAGCTTTCTTT	CASSNSDSLNTEAFF	TRBV18	TRBJ1-1	.	.	15
TGTGCCAGCAGCTTAGGGAGGCAGGGGAGCACTGAAGCTTTCTTT	CASSLGRQGSTEAFF	TRBV7-2	TRBJ1-1	many	.	15
TGTGCCAGCAGCCCGGACGGGGGGGGCTACACCTTC	CASSPDGGGYTF	TRBV7-2	TRBJ1-2	.	.	12
TGTGCCAGCAGTTTATTGGGCAGGGGGGGTGGAAACATTCAGTACTTC	CASSLLGRGGGNIQYF	TRBV28	TRBJ2-4	.	.	16
TGTGCCAACAACCCAAGGGGGGGTCGATCCAAAAACATTCAGTACTTC	CANNPRGGRSKNIQYF	TRBV27	TRBJ2-4	.	.	16
TGTGCCGGCCGGGCCATAGGTCCCCGGGGGCAGTTCTTC	CAGRAIGPRGQFF	TRBV11-3	TRBJ2-1	few	.	13
TGCGCCAGCAGCCCGGCAAGGTCTTTGGGAGATACGCAGTATTTT	CASSPARSLGDTQYF	TRBV5-1	TRBJ2-3	once	.	15
TGTGCCAGTAGTTTACAGGGGGCTCAAAGCGGGGAGCTGTTTTTT	CASSLQGAQSGELFF	TRBV19	TRBJ2-2	few	TRBD1	15
TGCAGTGCTAGAGTAGCGGGGGGCTACACCTTC	CSARVAGGYTF	TRBV20-1	TRBJ1-2	.	.	11
TGCAGCGTTGAGTCTCCTGCCTACGAGCAGTACTTC	CSVESPAYEQYF	TRBV29-1	TRBJ2-7	.	.	12
TGTGCCAGCAGCCCCCGACAGGGAGAGAACTATGGCTACACCTTC	CASSPRQGENYGYTF	TRBV7-2	TRBJ1-2	.	TRBD1	15
TGTGCCAGCAGCTTAGTAGCGCTAGCGGGCGAGCAGTACTTC	CASSLVALAGEQYF	TRBV7-2	TRBJ2-7	once	TRBD2	14
TGTGCCAGCAGCGTAGATCATAAGGGACACACTGAAGCTTTCTTT	CASSVDHKGHTEAFF	TRBV9	TRBJ1-1	.	.	15
TGTGCCAGCAGCCAAGGAGTGAGGACTGGTACGCAGTATTTT	CASSQGVRTGTQYF	TRBV4-2	TRBJ2-3	many	.	14
TGTGCCTGGAGTGTGGACTGGCGGGACAATGAGCAGTTCTTC	CAWSVDWRDNEQFF	TRBV30	TRBJ2-1	few	.	14
TGTGCCAGCAGCCCCCCTCTCTCCGAGACCCAGTACTTC	CASSPPLSETQYF	TRBV11-3	TRBJ2-5	.	.	13
TGTGCCAGTAGTATAATGGTTTTTGGACGGCAGGAGAACACCGGGGAGCTGTTTTTT	CASSIMVFGRQENTGELFF	TRBV19	TRBJ2-2	.	.	19
TGTGCCAGCAGCGTAGGCGGGCACGGCGGCACTGAAGCTTTCTTT	CASSVGGHGGTEAFF	TRBV9	TRBJ1-1	.	.	15
TGCAGCGGCAGAGGACTTAGCGGGAGGGCCAACTATGAGCAGTTCTTC	CSGRGLSGRANYEQFF	TRBV29-1	TRBJ2-1	.	TRBD2	16
TGCGCCAGCAGCTTTAGCGGGAACACCGGGGAGCTGTTTTTT	CASSFSGNTGELFF	TRBV5-1	TRBJ2-2	once	.	14
TGTGCCAGCAGTGAATTAGGGAGAGCAGCTTTCTTT	CASSELGRAAFF	TRBV2	TRBJ1-1	.	.	12
TGTGCCAGCTCTCCGGGGAGGGGTCTCTACAATGAGCAGTTCTTC	CASSPGRGLYNEQFF	TRBV18	TRBJ2-1	.	TRBD2	15
TGTGCCAGCAGCGGAGGACAGTCAACTAATGAAAAACTGTTTTTT	CASSGGQSTNEKLFF	TRBV9	TRBJ1-4	.	.	15
TGTGCCAGCAGTCTCCGACGGCCTGTGCCCACAGATACGCAGTATTTT	CASSLRRPVPTDTQYF	TRBV27	TRBJ2-3	.	.	16
TGTGCCATCAGCCAGCGGGAGGGCCCTTTAAATGAGCAGTTCTTC	CAISQREGPLNEQFF	TRBV10-3	TRBJ2-1	few	TRBD2	15
TGCGCCAGCAGCGGGACAGGGGTGGGAACTGAAGCTTTCTTT	CASSGTGVGTEAFF	TRBV5-1	TRBJ1-1	.	TRBD1	14
TGCAGCGGCCAGGGCAGTATGAACACTGAAGCTTTCTTT	CSGQGSMNTEAFF	TRBV29-1	TRBJ1-1	few	.	13
TGTGCCAGCAGCGTAGACGCTGCAGGCTCGGGTAATTCACCCCTCCACTTT	CASSVDAAGSGNSPLHF	TRBV9	TRBJ1-6	.	.	17
TGTGCCAGCAGCGGCGGGGGAAGCTCCTACAATGAGCAGTTCTTC	CASSGGGSSYNEQFF	TRBV9	TRBJ2-1	.	TRBD2	15
TGCGCCAGCAGCATCACACAGGGTTTTGGGCCACTCGAGCAGTACTTC	CASSITQGFGPLEQYF	TRBV5-1	TRBJ2-7	.	.	16
TGCGCCAGTGAGGGGACAGGGCAAGAGACCCAGTACTTC	CASEGTGQETQYF	TRBV19	TRBJ2-5	.	TRBD1	13
TGTGCCAGCAGCGTCGGACAGGGGGCTGGCTATGAAAAACTGTTTTTT	CASSVGQGAGYEKLFF	TRBV9	TRBJ1-4	.	TRBD1	16
TGTGCCAGCAGTGACTCAGCCTCAACCTACACAGATACGCAGTATTTT	CASSDSASTYTDTQYF	TRBV6-4	TRBJ2-3	.	.	16
TGTGCCAGCCTAAGGGAGGTCGACACAGATACGCAGTATTTT	CASLREVDTDTQYF	TRBV2	TRBJ2-3	.	.	14
TGTGCCAGCAGCCCCTGGGGGGCCGCGGACACCATATATTTT	CASSPWGAADTIYF	TRBV28	TRBJ1-3	.	.	14
TGTGCCAGCTCAAGCAAGGGCAGTAACACCGGGGAGCTGTTTTTT	CASSSKGSNTGELFF	TRBV18	TRBJ2-2	.	.	15
TGTGCCAGCAGCCCCGACCAGGGGTCGGTTGGCACTGAAGCTTTCTTT	CASSPDQGSVGTEAFF	TRBV7-2	TRBJ1-1	once	.	16